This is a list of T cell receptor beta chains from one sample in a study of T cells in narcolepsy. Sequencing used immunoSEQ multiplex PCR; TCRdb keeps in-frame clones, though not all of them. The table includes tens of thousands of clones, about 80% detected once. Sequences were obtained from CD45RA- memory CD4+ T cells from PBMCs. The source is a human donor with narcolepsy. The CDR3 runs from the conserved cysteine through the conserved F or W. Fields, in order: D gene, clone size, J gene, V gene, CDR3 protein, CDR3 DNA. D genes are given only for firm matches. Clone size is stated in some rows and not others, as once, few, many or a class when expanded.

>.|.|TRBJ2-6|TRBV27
CASRRTRLSGANVLTF
TGTGCCAGCAGGCGGACACGACTCTCTGGGGCCAACGTCCTGACTTTC
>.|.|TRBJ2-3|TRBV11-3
CASSLATGLMGTDTQYF
TGTGCCAGCAGCTTAGCCACAGGGCTGATGGGGACAGATACGCAGTATTTT
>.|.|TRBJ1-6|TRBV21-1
CASSKRSFWAGYNSPLHF
TGTGCCAGCAGCAAACGTAGCTTTTGGGCGGGGTATAATTCACCCCTCCACTTT
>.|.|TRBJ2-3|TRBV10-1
CASSVAYTDTQYF
TGCGCCAGCAGTGTGGCCTACACAGATACGCAGTATTTT
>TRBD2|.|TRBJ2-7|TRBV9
CASSGVSGPGNEQYF
TGTGCCAGCAGCGGGGTTAGCGGGCCCGGGAACGAGCAGTACTTC
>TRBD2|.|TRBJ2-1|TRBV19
CASRFKGTSVFTEQFF
TGTGCCAGTAGATTCAAAGGGACTAGCGTTTTTACTGAGCAGTTCTTC
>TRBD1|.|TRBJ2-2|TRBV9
CASSFDRGPGELFF
TGTGCCAGCAGCTTCGACAGGGGGCCCGGGGAGCTGTTTTTT
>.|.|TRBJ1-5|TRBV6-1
CASSTGTQGGQPQHF
TGTGCCAGCAGTACCGGGACCCAAGGAGGTCAGCCCCAGCATTTT
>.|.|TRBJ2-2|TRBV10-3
CAVSLAAGTGELFF
TGTGCCGTCAGTCTCGCGGCAGGCACCGGGGAGCTGTTTTTT
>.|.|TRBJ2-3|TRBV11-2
CASSLVPPQGGYTDTQYF
TGTGCCAGCAGCTTAGTCCCACCACAAGGAGGATACACAGATACGCAGTATTTT
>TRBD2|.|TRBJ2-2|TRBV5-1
CASSLGVAGAGELFF
TGCGCCAGCAGCTTGGGAGTAGCGGGAGCCGGGGAGCTGTTTTTT
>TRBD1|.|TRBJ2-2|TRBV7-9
CASSSGTGAGELFF
TGTGCCAGCAGTTCAGGGACAGGGGCCGGGGAGCTGTTTTTT
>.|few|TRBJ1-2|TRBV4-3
CASSQDSGRGYGYTF
TGCGCCAGCAGCCAAGATTCGGGAAGGGGATATGGCTACACCTTC
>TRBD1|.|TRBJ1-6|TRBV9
CASSGGQSNSPLHF
TGTGCCAGCAGCGGGGGACAGTCGAACTCACCCCTCCACTTT
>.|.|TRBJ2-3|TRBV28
CASGLDTQYF
TGTGCCAGCGGGTTGGATACGCAGTATTTT
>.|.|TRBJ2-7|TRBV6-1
CASSDLGEAQYF
TGTGCCAGCAGCGACTTAGGTGAGGCGCAGTACTTC
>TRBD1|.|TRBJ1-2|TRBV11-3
CASSPRDRTNYGYTF
TGTGCCAGCAGCCCCCGGGACAGAACTAACTATGGCTACACCTTC
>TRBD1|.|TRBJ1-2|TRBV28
CASSLKVRGGGGYTF
TGTGCCAGCAGTTTAAAGGTCAGAGGGGGCGGCGGCTACACCTTC
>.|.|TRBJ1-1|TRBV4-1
CASSQERQVHTEAFF
TGCGCCAGCAGCCAAGAGAGGCAGGTTCACACTGAAGCTTTCTTT
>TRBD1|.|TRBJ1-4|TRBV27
CASSFRDRVGEKLFF
TGTGCCAGCAGTTTCCGGGACAGGGTGGGGGAAAAACTGTTTTTT
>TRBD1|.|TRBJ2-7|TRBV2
CASRILDRGGEQYF
TGTGCCAGCAGGATCCTGGACAGGGGGGGCGAGCAGTACTTC
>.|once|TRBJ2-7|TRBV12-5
CASGLVGAWEQYF
TGTGCTAGTGGTTTGGTAGGGGCTTGGGAGCAGTACTTC
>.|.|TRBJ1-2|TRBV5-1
CASSLGGDPPNYGYTF
TGCGCCAGCAGCTTGGGGGGGGACCCCCCCAACTATGGCTACACCTTC
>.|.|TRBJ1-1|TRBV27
CASSITQGFVAFF
TGTGCCAGCAGTATAACTCAGGGTTTTGTAGCTTTCTTT
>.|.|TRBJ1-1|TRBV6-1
CASTEGPGLEAFF
TGTGCCAGCACTGAGGGACCTGGACTTGAAGCTTTCTTT
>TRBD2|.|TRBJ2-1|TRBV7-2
CASSLLLAGGRNEQFF
TGTGCCAGCAGCTTACTTCTAGCGGGAGGGAGGAATGAGCAGTTCTTC
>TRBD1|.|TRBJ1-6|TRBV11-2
CASSAGQSNSPLHF
TGTGCCAGCAGCGCGGGACAGTCTAATTCACCCCTCCACTTT
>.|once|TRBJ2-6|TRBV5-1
CASSSGLVSGANVLTF
TGCGCCAGCAGCTCCGGACTTGTCTCTGGGGCCAACGTCCTGACTTTC
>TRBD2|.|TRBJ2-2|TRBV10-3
CAISPLAGGELFF
TGTGCCATCAGCCCCCTAGCGGGCGGGGAGCTGTTTTTT
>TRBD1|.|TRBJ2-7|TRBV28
CASSLLGTGGYEQYF
TGTGCCAGCAGTTTATTAGGGACAGGGGGTTACGAGCAGTACTTC
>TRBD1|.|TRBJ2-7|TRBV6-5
CASSGDRPSYEQYF
TGTGCCAGCAGTGGGGACAGGCCTTCCTACGAGCAGTACTTC
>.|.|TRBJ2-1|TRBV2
CASSSVGYNEQFF
TGTGCCAGCAGTTCGGTGGGGTACAATGAGCAGTTCTTC
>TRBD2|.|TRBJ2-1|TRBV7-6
CASSSSTSGGPQFF
TGTGCCAGCAGCTCCTCGACTAGCGGGGGGCCACAGTTCTTC
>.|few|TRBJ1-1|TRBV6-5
CASSYGFGEWNTEAFF
TGTGCCAGCAGTTACGGGTTCGGGGAATGGAACACTGAAGCTTTCTTT
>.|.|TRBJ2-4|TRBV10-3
CAISESGETLRYF
TGTGCCATCAGTGAGTCTGGGGAGACTCTCCGGTACTTC
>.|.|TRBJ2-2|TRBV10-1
CASSEPGHTGELFF
TGCGCCAGCAGTGAACCGGGACATACCGGGGAGCTGTTTTTT
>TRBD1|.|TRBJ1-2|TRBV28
CASGTGVDYGYTF
TGTGCCAGCGGGACAGGGGTGGACTATGGCTACACCTTC
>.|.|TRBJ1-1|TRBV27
CASSFQGGTEAFF
TGTGCCAGCAGTTTCCAGGGTGGCACTGAAGCTTTCTTT
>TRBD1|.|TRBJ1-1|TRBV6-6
CASSPGQLNTEAFF
TGTGCCAGCAGCCCGGGACAGTTGAACACTGAAGCTTTCTTT
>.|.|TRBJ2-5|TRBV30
CAWSPRLQTQYF
TGTGCCTGGAGTCCCCGGCTCCAGACCCAGTACTTC
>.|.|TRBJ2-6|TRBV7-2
CASSSRSSGANVLTF
TGTGCCAGCAGCTCGCGCAGCTCTGGGGCCAACGTCCTGACTTTC